This entry is about one T cell receptor beta chain. The antigen remains unidentified. Germline V gene data show CDR1 as MNHEY and CDR2 as SVGAGI. V lost 3 bases, J lost 3 bases, and 11 bases lay in between. The CDR3 is made up of 15 amino acids. TCRdb re-analysed the PCR reads in MiXCR, keeping a single row per CDR3 protein. The data hold roughly 12,000 distinct CDR3 sequences, with around 50% observed a single time. This entry belongs to a study of esophageal squamous cell carcinoma under preoperative chemotherapy. In the study overall: Both tumor-infiltrating lymphocytes and peripheral blood T cells were profiled. Study outcomes and limitations: After treatment, tumor-infiltrating lymphocytes seemed to come partly from incoming peripheral T cells, not only local changes.

Time point here: before preoperative PTX-NDP chemotherapy. Before surgery, patients were given preoperative paclitaxel-nedaplatin chemotherapy. The rearrangement links TRBV6-5 to TRBJ2-2, with D tentatively TRBD1 or TRBD2 (5 bases each). This sequence originates from a human donor with esophageal squamous cell carcinoma. The donor label of this sample is uncertain. Specimen collection occurred from a patient given preoperative chemotherapy. The CDR3 DNA reads as TGTGCCAGCAGTTATGAGGGGAGCGACACCGGGGAGCTGTTTTTT. As protein: CASSYEGSDTGELFF.